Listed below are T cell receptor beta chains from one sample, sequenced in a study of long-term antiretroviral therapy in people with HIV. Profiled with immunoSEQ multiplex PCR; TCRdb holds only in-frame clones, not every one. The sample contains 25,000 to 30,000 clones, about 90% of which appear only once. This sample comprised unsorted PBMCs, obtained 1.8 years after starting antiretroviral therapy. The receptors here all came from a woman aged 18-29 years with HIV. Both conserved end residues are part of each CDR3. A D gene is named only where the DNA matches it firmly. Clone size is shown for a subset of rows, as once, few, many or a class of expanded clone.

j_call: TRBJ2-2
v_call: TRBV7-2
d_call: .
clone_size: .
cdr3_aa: CASSLITWSNTGELFF
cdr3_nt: TGTGCCAGCAGCCTTATCACTTGGTCGAACACCGGGGAGCTGTTTTTT

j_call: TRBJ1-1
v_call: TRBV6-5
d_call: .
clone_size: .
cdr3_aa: CASRYQNTEAFF
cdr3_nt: TGTGCCAGCAGGTACCAGAACACTGAAGCTTTCTTT

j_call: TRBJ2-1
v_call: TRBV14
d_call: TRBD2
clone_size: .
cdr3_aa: CASSQGPSGSVLNEQFF
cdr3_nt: TGTGCCAGCAGCCAAGGCCCTAGCGGGAGTGTATTGAATGAGCAGTTCTTC

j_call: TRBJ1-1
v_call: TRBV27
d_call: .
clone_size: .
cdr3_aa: CASRPRGEEQLNTEAFF
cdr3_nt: TGTGCCAGCCGCCCAAGGGGGGAGGAACAGTTGAACACTGAAGCTTTCTTT

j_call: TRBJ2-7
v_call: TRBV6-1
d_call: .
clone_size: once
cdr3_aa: CASSWGHSSYEQYF
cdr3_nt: TGTGCCAGCAGCTGGGGCCATTCCTCCTACGAGCAGTACTTC

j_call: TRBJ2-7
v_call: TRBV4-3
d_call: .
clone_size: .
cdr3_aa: CASSQNPRYEQYF
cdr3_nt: TGCGCCAGCAGCCAAAACCCTCGCTACGAGCAGTACTTC

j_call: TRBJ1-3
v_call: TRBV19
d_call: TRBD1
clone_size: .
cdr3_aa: CASRGFYSGNTIYF
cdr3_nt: TGTGCCAGCAGGGGGTTTTACTCTGGAAACACCATATATTTT

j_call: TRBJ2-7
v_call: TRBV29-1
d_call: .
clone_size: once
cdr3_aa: CSVGAGDDRQQYF
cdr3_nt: TGCAGCGTGGGGGCGGGGGATGATCGGCAGCAGTACTTC

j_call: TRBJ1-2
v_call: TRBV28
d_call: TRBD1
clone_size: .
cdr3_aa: CASFKSGGTNYGYTF
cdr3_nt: TGTGCCAGCTTTAAATCAGGGGGCACAAACTATGGCTACACCTTC

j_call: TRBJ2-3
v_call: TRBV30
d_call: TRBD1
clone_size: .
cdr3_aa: CAWSEPGQGGSDTQYF
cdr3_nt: TGTGCCTGGAGTGAACCGGGACAGGGAGGATCAGATACGCAGTATTTT

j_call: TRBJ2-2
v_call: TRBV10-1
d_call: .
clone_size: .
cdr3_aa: CASSRGGELFF
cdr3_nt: TGCGCCAGTAGCAGGGGCGGGGAGCTGTTTTTT

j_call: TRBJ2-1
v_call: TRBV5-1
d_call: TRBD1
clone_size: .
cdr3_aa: CASSINRGANNEQFF
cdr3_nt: TGCGCCAGCAGCATAAACAGGGGGGCCAACAATGAGCAGTTCTTC

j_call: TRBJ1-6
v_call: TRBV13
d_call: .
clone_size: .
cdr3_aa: CASSLRQNNSPLHF
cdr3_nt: TGTGCCAGCAGCCTACGACAGAATAATTCACCCCTCCACTTT

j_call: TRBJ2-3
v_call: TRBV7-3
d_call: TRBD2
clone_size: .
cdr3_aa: CASSLGGLAGPTDTQYF
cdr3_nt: TGTGCCAGCAGCTTAGGAGGACTAGCGGGGCCGACAGATACGCAGTATTTT

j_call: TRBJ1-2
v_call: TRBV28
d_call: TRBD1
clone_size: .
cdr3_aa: CASCQGGPVQYGYTF
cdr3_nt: TGTGCCAGCTGCCAGGGGGGCCCCGTCCAATATGGCTACACCTTC

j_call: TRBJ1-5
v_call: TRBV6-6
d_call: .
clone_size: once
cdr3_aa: CASSSLTDHNQPQHF
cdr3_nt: TGTGCCAGCAGTTCCCTGACAGATCACAATCAGCCCCAGCATTTT

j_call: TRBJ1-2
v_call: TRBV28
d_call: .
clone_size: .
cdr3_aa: CASSYTSYGYTF
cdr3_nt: TGTGCCAGCAGCTATACAAGCTATGGCTACACCTTC

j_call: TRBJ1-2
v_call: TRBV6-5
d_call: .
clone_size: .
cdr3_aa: CASTRGANYGYTF
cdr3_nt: TGTGCCAGCACACGGGGGGCCAACTATGGCTACACCTTC

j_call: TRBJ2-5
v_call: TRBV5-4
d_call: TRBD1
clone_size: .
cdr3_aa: CASSYRTGWEETQYF
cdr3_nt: TGTGCCAGCAGCTACCGGACAGGATGGGAGGAGACCCAGTACTTC

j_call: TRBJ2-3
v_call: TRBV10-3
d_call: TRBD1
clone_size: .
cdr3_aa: CAIRTGEISSTDTQYF
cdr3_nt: TGTGCCATCCGAACAGGGGAGATTTCTAGCACAGATACGCAGTATTTT

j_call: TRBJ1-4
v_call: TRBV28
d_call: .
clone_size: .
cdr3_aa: CASSPRPDNLSGGPFQEKLFF
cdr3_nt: TGTGCCAGCAGTCCCCGCCCGGACAACTTAAGCGGTGGCCCTTTTCAGGAAAAACTGTTTTTT

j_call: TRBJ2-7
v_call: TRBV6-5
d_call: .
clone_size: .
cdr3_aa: CASSTLASTGEQYF
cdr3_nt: TGTGCCAGCAGTACCCTAGCGAGCACGGGGGAGCAGTACTTC

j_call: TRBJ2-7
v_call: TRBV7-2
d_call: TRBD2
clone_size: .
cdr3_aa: CASSQGLAVTYEQYF
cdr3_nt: TGTGCCAGCAGCCAGGGACTAGCGGTTACCTACGAGCAGTACTTC

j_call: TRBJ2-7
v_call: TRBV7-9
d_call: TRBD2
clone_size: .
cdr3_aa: CASSFSTRASGTLAGQYF
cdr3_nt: TGTGCCAGCAGCTTCAGTACCCGGGCTAGCGGGACTCTCGCAGGGCAGTACTTC

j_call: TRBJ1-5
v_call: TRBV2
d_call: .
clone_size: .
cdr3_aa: CASSTGSVQPQHF
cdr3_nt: TGTGCCAGCAGTACAGGGAGTGTTCAGCCCCAGCATTTT

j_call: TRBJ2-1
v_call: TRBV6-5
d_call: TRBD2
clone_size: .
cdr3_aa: CASSYQSGRAFEQFF
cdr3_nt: TGTGCCAGCAGTTACCAAAGCGGGAGGGCGTTTGAGCAGTTCTTC

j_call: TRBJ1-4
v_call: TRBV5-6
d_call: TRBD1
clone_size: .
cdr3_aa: CASSLKTGVRSEKLFF
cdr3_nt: TGTGCCAGCAGCTTAAAAACAGGGGTCAGGAGCGAAAAACTGTTTTTT

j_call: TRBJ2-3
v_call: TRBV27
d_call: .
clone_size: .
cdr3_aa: CASSLPPTQYF
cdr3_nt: TGTGCCAGCAGTCTTCCACCGACGCAGTATTTT

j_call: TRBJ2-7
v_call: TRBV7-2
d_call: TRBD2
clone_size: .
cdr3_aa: CASSFSTSGRAIYEQYF
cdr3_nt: TGTGCCAGCAGCTTTTCAACTAGCGGGAGGGCCATCTACGAGCAGTACTTC

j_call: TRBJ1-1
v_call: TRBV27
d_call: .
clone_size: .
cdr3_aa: CASSSTVVNTEAFF
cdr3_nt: TGTGCCAGCAGTTCGACAGTCGTGAACACTGAAGCTTTCTTT

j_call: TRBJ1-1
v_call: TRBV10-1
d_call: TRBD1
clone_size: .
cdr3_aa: CASSESGTGVTEAFF
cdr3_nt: TGCGCCAGCAGTGAGTCCGGGACAGGGGTCACTGAAGCTTTCTTT

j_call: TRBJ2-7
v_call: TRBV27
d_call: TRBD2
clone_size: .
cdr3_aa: CASGGLPDYEQYF
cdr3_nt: TGTGCCAGCGGGGGACTACCGGACTACGAGCAGTACTTC

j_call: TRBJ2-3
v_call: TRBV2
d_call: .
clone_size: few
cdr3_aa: CASSEMGDTQYF
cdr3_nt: TGTGCCAGCAGTGAAATGGGAGATACGCAGTATTTT

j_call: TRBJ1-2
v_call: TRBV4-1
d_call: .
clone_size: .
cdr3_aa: CASSQAKRGGRGYTF
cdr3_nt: TGCGCCAGCAGCCAAGCGAAAAGGGGCGGTCGCGGCTACACCTTC

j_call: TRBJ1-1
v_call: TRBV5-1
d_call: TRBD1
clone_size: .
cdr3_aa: CASSFDRGGGTEAFF
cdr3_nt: TGCGCCAGCAGCTTTGACAGGGGCGGCGGCACTGAAGCTTTCTTT

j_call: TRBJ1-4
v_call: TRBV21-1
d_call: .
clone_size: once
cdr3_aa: CASSKGEKLFF
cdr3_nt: TGTGCCAGCAGCAAAGGTGAAAAACTGTTTTTT

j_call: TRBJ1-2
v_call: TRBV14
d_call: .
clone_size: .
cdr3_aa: CASSDLGHIYGYTF
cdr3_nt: TGTGCCAGCAGTGATTTGGGACATATCTATGGCTACACCTTC

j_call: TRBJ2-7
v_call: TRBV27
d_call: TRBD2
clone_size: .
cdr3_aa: CASSLYLGTSGSRNYEQYF
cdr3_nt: TGTGCCAGCAGTTTATATCTTGGGACTAGCGGGAGTAGGAATTACGAGCAGTACTTC

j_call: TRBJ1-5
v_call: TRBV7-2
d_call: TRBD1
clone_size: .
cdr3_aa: CASSTWTGNNQPQHF
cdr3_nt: TGTGCCAGCAGCACCTGGACAGGGAACAATCAGCCCCAGCATTTT

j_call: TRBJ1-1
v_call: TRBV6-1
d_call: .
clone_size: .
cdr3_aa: CASSEGVTMNTEAFF
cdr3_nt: TGTGCCAGCAGTGAAGGGGTTACCATGAACACTGAAGCTTTCTTT

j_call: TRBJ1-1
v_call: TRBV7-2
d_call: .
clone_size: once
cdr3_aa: CASSTIVNTEAFF
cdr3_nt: TGTGCCAGCAGCACTATAGTGAACACTGAAGCTTTCTTT

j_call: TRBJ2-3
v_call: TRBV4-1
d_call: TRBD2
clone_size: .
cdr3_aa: CASSHRTSGGNTDTQYF
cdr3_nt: TGCGCCAGCAGCCACAGAACTAGCGGGGGTAACACAGATACGCAGTATTTT

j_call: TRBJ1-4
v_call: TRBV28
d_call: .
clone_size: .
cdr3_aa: CAILGRKVATNEKLFF
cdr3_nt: TGTGCCATATTAGGGCGGAAAGTTGCAACTAATGAAAAACTGTTTTTT

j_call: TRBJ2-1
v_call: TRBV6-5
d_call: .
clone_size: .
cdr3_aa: CASSFARSYNEQFF
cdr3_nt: TGTGCCAGCAGCTTCGCTCGATCCTACAATGAGCAGTTCTTC

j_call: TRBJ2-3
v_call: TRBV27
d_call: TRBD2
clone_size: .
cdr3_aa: CASSLSRPSGGYTDTQYF
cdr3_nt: TGTGCCAGCAGTTTATCTCGCCCTAGCGGGGGGTACACAGATACGCAGTATTTT

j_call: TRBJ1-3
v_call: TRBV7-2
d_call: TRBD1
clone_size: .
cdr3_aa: CASSLYVPGQVGNTIYF
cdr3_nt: TGTGCCAGCAGCTTATACGTCCCGGGACAGGTGGGAAACACCATATATTTT

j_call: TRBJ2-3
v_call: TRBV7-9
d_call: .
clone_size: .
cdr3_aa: CASTTKTTTDTQYF
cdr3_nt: TGTGCCAGCACCACAAAAACTACCACAGATACGCAGTATTTT

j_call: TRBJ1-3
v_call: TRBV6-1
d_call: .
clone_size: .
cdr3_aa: CATRGNTIYF
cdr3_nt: TGTGCCACCCGGGGGAACACCATATATTTT

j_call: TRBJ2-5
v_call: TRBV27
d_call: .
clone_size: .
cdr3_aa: CASFRAGQAGETQYF
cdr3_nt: TGTGCCAGCTTCAGAGCGGGCCAGGCAGGCGAGACCCAGTACTTC

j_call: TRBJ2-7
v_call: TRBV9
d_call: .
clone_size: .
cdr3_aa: CASSVDGRTYEQYF
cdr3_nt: TGTGCCAGCAGCGTAGATGGAAGGACCTACGAGCAGTACTTC

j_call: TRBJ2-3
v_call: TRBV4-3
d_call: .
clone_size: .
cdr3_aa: CASSQEALRGTDTQYF
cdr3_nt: TGCGCCAGCAGCCAAGAAGCCCTCAGGGGCACAGATACGCAGTATTTT

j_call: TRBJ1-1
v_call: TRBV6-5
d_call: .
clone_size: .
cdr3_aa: CASSNGVEAFF
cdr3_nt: TGTGCCAGCAGTAACGGGGTTGAAGCTTTCTTT

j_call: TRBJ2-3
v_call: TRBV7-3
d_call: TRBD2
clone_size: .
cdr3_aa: CASSPVGDSGIGDTQYF
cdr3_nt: TGTGCCAGCAGCCCAGTGGGTGATAGCGGGATCGGAGATACGCAGTATTTT

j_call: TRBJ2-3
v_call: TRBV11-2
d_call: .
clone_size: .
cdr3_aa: CASSLDRRGTLSDTQYF
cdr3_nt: TGTGCCAGCAGCTTAGATCGTCGGGGGACGCTGTCAGATACGCAGTATTTT

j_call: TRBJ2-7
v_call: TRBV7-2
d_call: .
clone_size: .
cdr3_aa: CASSLALSGSVGYEQYF
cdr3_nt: TGTGCCAGCAGCTTAGCGCTAAGTGGGAGCGTCGGCTACGAGCAGTACTTC

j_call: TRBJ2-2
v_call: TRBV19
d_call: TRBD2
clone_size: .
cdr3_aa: CASSIGLAGDLGELFF
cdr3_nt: TGTGCCAGTAGTATAGGCCTAGCGGGAGATCTCGGGGAGCTGTTTTTT

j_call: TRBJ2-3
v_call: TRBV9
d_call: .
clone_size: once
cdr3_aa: CASSVESLSTDTQYF
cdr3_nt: TGTGCCAGCAGCGTAGAATCCCTAAGCACAGATACGCAGTATTTT